These 21 T cell receptor beta chains came from one sample sequenced in a study of beta chain features in type 1 diabetes. The study reverse transcribed the entire isolated RNA, so it sequenced expressed TCRB transcripts. Some clones are missing from TCRdb's copy, which holds only in-frame ones; the method was immunoSEQ multiplex PCR. The sample has some 150,000 clones; about 9.7% are singletons. Sequencing was performed on central memory CD4+ T cells from blood. These TCRs come from a woman in her 40s in good health.

This clone was recorded a few times. The chain joins TRBV5-1 to TRBJ2-4, with 7 bases lining up with TRBD1. The trim removed 0 bases at V and 3 bases at J, leaving 6 bases unmatched. The V gene's germline CDR1 is SGHRS and CDR2 YFSETQ. The CDR3 is made up of 16 amino acids. The CDR3 spells CASSLDGQVGKNIQYF. The CDR3 coding sequence is TGCGCCAGCAGCTTGGATGGACAGGTTGGCAAAAACATTCAGTACTTC.

In regard to this clone: Other DNA sequences in this sample translate to the same CDR3. The chain carries TRBV5-1 and TRBJ1-1, with D tentatively TRBD1 (6 bases). The V end was cut by 0 bases, the J end by 1 base, with 13 bases between. Germline V gives CDR1 SGHRS, CDR2 YFSETQ. This CDR3 has 16 amino acids. CDR3 residues: CASSLEGGGGNTEAFF. The CDR3 nucleotides are TGCGCCAGCAGCTTGGAGGGGGGCGGGGGGAACACTGAAGCTTTCTTT.

This chain links TRBV10-3 with TRBJ1-6, with 10 bases matching TRBD1. After removal of 8 bases from V and 11 bases from J, the junction contained 9 bases not matched to a gene. Germline lookup yields CDR1 ENHRY and CDR2 SYGVKD. CDR3 length: 14 amino acids. CDR3 amino acids: CAIGGGTGVAPLHF. CDR3 nucleotide sequence: TGTGCCATCGGTGGCGGGACAGGGGTGGCACCCCTCCACTTT.

This clone has only one observation. The genes are TRBV29-1 and TRBJ1-2, with D perhaps matching TRBD1 (6 bases). Trimming shortened V by 3 bases and J by 4 bases, and 12 bases separated the two germline ends. The length of the CDR3 is 13 residues. Looked up from germline, CDR1 is SQVTM and CDR2 is ANQGSEA. In DNA, the CDR3 is TGCAGCGTTGATGTAACAGGGTCCTATGGCTACACCTTC. It codes for CSVDVTGSYGYTF.

Only a few counts were recorded for this clone. The rearrangement joins TRBV10-3 to TRBJ2-1; 7 positions match TRBD2. The CDR3 runs 15 residues. Germline CDR1 reads ENHRY; CDR2 reads SYGVKD. Germline trimming cut 7 bases from V and 9 bases from J; bases unmatched to any gene: 15. DNA of the CDR3: TGTGCCATCACGCGACTAGCCAACCCGAGCGGTGAGCAGTTCTTC. This gives the protein CAITRLANPSGEQFF.

This chain connects TRBV7-2 to TRBJ1-6, with TRBD1 matching over 8 bases. The length of the CDR3 is 15 residues. Germline CDR1 and CDR2: SGHTA and FQGNSA. V shed 4 bases and J 8 bases; nucleotides not matched to a gene: 7. The CDR3 spells CASSSGQGAHSPLHF. Here the CDR3 DNA reads TGTGCCAGCAGCTCGGGCCAGGGGGCCCATTCACCCCTCCACTTT.

This rearrangement joins TRBV6-1 to TRBJ2-7; the D is unclear. Trimming removed 3 bases at V and 6 bases at J, with 6 bases between. The germline CDR1 and CDR2 sequences are MNHNS and SASEGT. There are 11 residues in the CDR3. CDR3 bases: TGTGCCAGCAGTGAGGGCACCGAGCAGTACTTC. Amino acid sequence: CASSEGTEQYF.

This chain joins TRBV7-9 and TRBJ1-1; D not certain. CDR3 size: 13 residues. Trimming removed 2 bases at V and 3 bases at J, with 7 bases between. Per germline, CDR1 SEHNR and CDR2 FQNEAQ (reference sequence). CDR3 sequence: CASSLWGDTEAFF. The CDR3 DNA sequence: TGTGCCAGCAGCTTATGGGGAGACACTGAAGCTTTCTTT. Together with reference TRBV7-9 and TRBJ1-1, the CDR3 gives the full variable domain: DTGVSQNPRHKITKRGQNVTFRCDPISEHNRLYWYRQTLGQGPEFLTYFQNEAQLEKSRLLSDRFSAERPKGSFSTLEIQRTEQGDSAMYLCASSLWGDTEAFFGQGTRLTVV.

This clone has just a few counts. The rearrangement uses TRBV29-1 and TRBJ1-2; D is uncertain. CDR1 and CDR2 (germline): SQVTM, ANQGSEA. CDR3 length: 13 amino acids. Trimming stripped 2 bases from V and 7 bases from J, with 14 bases between. The CDR3 DNA reads TGCAGCGTTGAACTTGGGGAAGGGAGTGGCTACACCTTC. Translation gives CSVELGEGSGYTF.

The genes are TRBV4-2 and TRBJ1-5; D might be TRBD1 (5 bases). CDR1 is LGHNA, CDR2 YNFKEQ, per germline. The CDR3 length is 15 residues. Trimming took off 1 base at V and 8 bases at J, with 15 bases between the two ends. The CDR3 coding sequence is TGTGCCAGCAGCCAAGCAGCGGGACGGGACGAGCCCCAGCATTTT. The encoded protein is CASSQAAGRDEPQHF.

This clone was counted between two and nine times. V usage is TRBV5-3 and J usage is TRBJ2-2; a weak D match, TRBD2 (6 bases). TRBV5-3 is annotated as an ORF whose role is uncertain. V lost 0 bases, J lost 7 bases, and 22 bases lay in between. This CDR3 comprises 18 residues. This chain's CDR3 is CARSLGGTGGHHGGELFF. CDR3 sequence (DNA): TGTGCCAGAAGCTTGGGGGGCACCGGAGGGCATCATGGCGGGGAGCTGTTTTTT.

The chain recombines TRBV5-4 with TRBJ1-2, with D perhaps matching TRBD1 (5 bases). The germline V and J ends were trimmed by 4 bases and 2 bases, with 12 bases remaining between them. The CDR3 spans 14 residues. The V gene's germline CDR1 is SGHNT and CDR2 YYREEE (reference sequence). Here the CDR3 reads CASSQPGLNYGYTF. CDR3 bases: TGTGCCAGCAGCCAACCGGGACTGAACTATGGCTACACCTTC.

This chain connects TRBV9 to TRBJ1-1; weak D call: TRBD1 (6 bases). In germline, CDR1 is SGDLS, CDR2 YYNGEE. This CDR3 region has 13 residues. Trimming pared 0 bases from V and 5 bases from J, leaving 8 bases between. CDR3 sequence reads: CASSVEGVTEAFF. CDR3 sequence (DNA): TGTGCCAGCAGCGTAGAGGGGGTTACTGAAGCTTTCTTT.

V is TRBV5-1 and J is TRBJ1-2, with D tentatively TRBD1 (5 bases). CDR3 length: 16 residues. Germline V gene sequence: CDR1 SGHRS, CDR2 YFSETQ. V lost 0 bases, J lost 8 bases, and 20 bases lay in between. The CDR3 sequence: CASSLDPLARVGGYTF. The CDR3 DNA follows: TGCGCCAGCAGCTTGGACCCGTTAGCCAGGGTTGGCGGCTACACCTTC.

This chain links TRBV7-9 with TRBJ2-5; 7 positions agree with TRBD1. Trimming cost V 5 bases and J 4 bases; bases outside gene matches: 4. In germline, CDR1 is SEHNR, CDR2 FQNEAQ (reference sequence). CDR3 length equals 13 residues. The CDR3 DNA reads as TGTGCCAGCAGCATCCGACAGGGAGAGACCCAGTACTTC. Its protein product is CASSIRQGETQYF. Looking up the rest from reference TRBV7-9 and TRBJ2-5 gives the full variable domain: DTGVSQNPRHKITKRGQNVTFRCDPISEHNRLYWYRQTLGQGPEFLTYFQNEAQLEKSRLLSDRFSAERPKGSFSTLEIQRTEQGDSAMYLCASSIRQGETQYFGPGTRLLVL.

There are a few counts of this clone. The chain carries TRBV6-5 and TRBJ2-7, with TRBD1 identical over 8 bases. V lost 6 bases, J lost 4 bases, and 2 bases stayed unmatched. The V gene's germline CDR1 is MNHEY and CDR2 SVGAGI. This CDR3 spans 12 amino acids. The CDR3 reads CASRRTGYEQYF. CDR3 sequence (DNA): TGTGCCAGCAGGAGGACAGGGTACGAGCAGTACTTC.

This clone was observed a few times. The CDR3 loop reads CASSWTSGGEETQYF. As DNA, the CDR3 is TGTGCCAGCAGCTGGACTAGCGGGGGCGAAGAGACCCAGTACTTC. The chain is built from TRBV7-9 and TRBJ2-5; 13 nucleotides align to TRBD2. Germline values: CDR1 SEHNR, CDR2 FQNEAQ (reference sequence). V lost 4 bases to trimming and J lost 3 bases; unmatched junction nucleotides: 2. The CDR3 runs 15 residues.

The chain joins TRBV5-6 to TRBJ1-2, with D unresolved. The CDR3 runs to 14 residues. CDR1 is SGHDT and CDR2 is YYEEEE in the germline V gene. The V gene lost 6 bases and the J gene lost 0 bases, with 12 bases spanning the gap. The CDR3 reads CASTPQRSNYGYTF. The CDR3 DNA follows: TGTGCCAGCACCCCTCAACGGTCTAACTATGGCTACACCTTC.

The V and J genes are TRBV5-4 and TRBJ2-7; 7 nucleotides align to TRBD1. Germline CDR1 is SGHNT and CDR2 is YYREEE (reference sequence). V lost 4 bases and J lost 3; bases outside the gene matches: 4. The CDR3 loop spans 13 amino acids. The chain's CDR3 is CASSTRTGYEQYF. The CDR3 DNA sequence: TGTGCCAGCAGCACAAGGACAGGCTACGAGCAGTACTTC.

The chain joins TRBV4-3 to TRBJ2-2; D is unresolved. The germline CDR1 and CDR2 sequences are LGHNA and YSLEER. Deletions cut 0 bases from V and 0 bases from J, with 11 bases between. This CDR3 is built from 17 residues. The DNA of the CDR3 is TGCGCCAGCAGCCAAGATCTCCGGGTTCCGAACACCGGGGAGCTGTTTTTT. This codes for CASSQDLRVPNTGELFF.

The chain uses TRBV29-1 and TRBJ1-5; the D gene is possibly TRBD1 (5 bases). Trimming left V 7 bases short and J 6 bases short, with 16 bases between. The germline gives CDR1 SQVTM, CDR2 ANQGSEA. The CDR3 is made up of 13 amino acids. CDR3 residues: CSAGVREGQPQHF. The DNA of the CDR3 is TGCAGCGCTGGGGTCAGGGAAGGTCAGCCCCAGCATTTT.